This is a list of T cell receptor beta chains from one sample in a study of beta chain features in type 1 diabetes. Assay: immunoSEQ multiplex PCR; the TCRdb copy retains only in-frame clones and omits some. In the table there are fewer than 900,000 clones, roughly 17% of which are singletons. Sequenced material: naive CD4+ T cells from blood. The receptors originated from a young woman in good health. CDR3s include the opening cysteine and the closing phenylalanine or tryptophan. Fields, in order: J gene, D gene, clone size, V gene, CDR3 DNA, CDR3 protein. The D gene is left open where the match is weak. The size entry is marked missing in some rows and otherwise reads once, few, many or a size class.

j_call: TRBJ2-3; d_call: TRBD1; clone_size: few; v_call: TRBV2; cdr3_nt: TGTGCCAGCATTTGGAGGGACAGGGGGTCAGATACGCAGTATTTT; cdr3_aa: CASIWRDRGSDTQYF
j_call: TRBJ2-5; d_call: TRBD1; clone_size: .; v_call: TRBV28; cdr3_nt: TGTGCCAGCAGTTTCCAGGGGGTAGAGACCCAGTACTTC; cdr3_aa: CASSFQGVETQYF
j_call: TRBJ2-7; d_call: .; clone_size: few; v_call: TRBV7-2; cdr3_nt: TGTGCCAGCAGCTCCTGGGGGGGCGCGGGAGTGGTGCGCGAGCAGTACTTC; cdr3_aa: CASSSWGGAGVVREQYF
j_call: TRBJ2-7; d_call: TRBD1; clone_size: .; v_call: TRBV19; cdr3_nt: TGTGCCAGAAGACAGGGCCTCTACGAGCAGTACTTC; cdr3_aa: CARRQGLYEQYF
j_call: TRBJ2-1; d_call: .; clone_size: few; v_call: TRBV2; cdr3_nt: TGTGCCAGCAGCGCCGGGACTCGAGGTGAGCAGTTCTTC; cdr3_aa: CASSAGTRGEQFF
j_call: TRBJ2-3; d_call: TRBD2; clone_size: .; v_call: TRBV29-1; cdr3_nt: TGCAGCGTTGAGGGGCCCCGGGGGAGGGGAGGTAACACAGATACGCAGTATTTT; cdr3_aa: CSVEGPRGRGGNTDTQYF
j_call: TRBJ2-5; d_call: .; clone_size: .; v_call: TRBV27; cdr3_nt: TGTGCCAGCAGTTTAGATAGTGAAGGGGGCCAAGAGACCCAGTACTTC; cdr3_aa: CASSLDSEGGQETQYF
j_call: TRBJ1-2; d_call: .; clone_size: .; v_call: TRBV18; cdr3_nt: TGTGCCAGCTCACCAGGGACGTCAAACTATGGCTACACCTTC; cdr3_aa: CASSPGTSNYGYTF
j_call: TRBJ1-1; d_call: .; clone_size: few; v_call: TRBV6-1; cdr3_nt: TGTGCCAGCAGTGAAGAAAAAGCTTTCTTT; cdr3_aa: CASSEEKAFF
j_call: TRBJ2-7; d_call: .; clone_size: .; v_call: TRBV28; cdr3_nt: TGTGCCAGCAGTTTGAAGTACAGGGCCTCCTACGAGCAGTACTTC; cdr3_aa: CASSLKYRASYEQYF
j_call: TRBJ2-2; d_call: .; clone_size: few; v_call: TRBV6-6; cdr3_nt: TGTGCCAGCAGCCCCAGGGTGATAAACACCGGGGAGCTGTTTTTT; cdr3_aa: CASSPRVINTGELFF
j_call: TRBJ1-4; d_call: .; clone_size: .; v_call: TRBV4-3; cdr3_nt: TGCGCCAGCAGCCAACACGCATCCAATGAAAAACTGTTTTTT; cdr3_aa: CASSQHASNEKLFF
j_call: TRBJ1-4; d_call: TRBD1; clone_size: .; v_call: TRBV19; cdr3_nt: TGTGCCAGTAGCCGGGACAGGGGAAATGAAAAACTGTTTTTT; cdr3_aa: CASSRDRGNEKLFF
j_call: TRBJ2-7; d_call: .; clone_size: .; v_call: TRBV6-5; cdr3_nt: TGTGCCAGCAGTTACAGCCCCCGGGGGAGCTCCTACGAGCAGTACTTC; cdr3_aa: CASSYSPRGSSYEQYF
j_call: TRBJ2-7; d_call: TRBD1; clone_size: few; v_call: TRBV11-2; cdr3_nt: TGTGCCAGCAGCCGGGACAGATCCTACGAGCAGTACTTC; cdr3_aa: CASSRDRSYEQYF
j_call: TRBJ2-7; d_call: .; clone_size: .; v_call: TRBV5-1; cdr3_nt: TGCGCCAGCAGCTTGGACAATAGCTACGAGCAGTACTTC; cdr3_aa: CASSLDNSYEQYF
j_call: TRBJ2-1; d_call: .; clone_size: .; v_call: TRBV10-1; cdr3_nt: TGCGCCAGCAGTGAGTCGATAGGACGTAATGAGCAGTTCTTC; cdr3_aa: CASSESIGRNEQFF
j_call: TRBJ1-1; d_call: TRBD1; clone_size: .; v_call: TRBV14; cdr3_nt: TGTGCCAGCAGGATAGACAGGGACACTGAAGCTTTCTTT; cdr3_aa: CASRIDRDTEAFF
j_call: TRBJ2-7; d_call: .; clone_size: .; v_call: TRBV13; cdr3_nt: TGTGCCAGCAGCCCGGGACCTCGCGCCTACGAGCAGTACTTC; cdr3_aa: CASSPGPRAYEQYF
j_call: TRBJ2-7; d_call: TRBD2; clone_size: .; v_call: TRBV27; cdr3_nt: TGTGCCAGCAGTTTTCTAGCGGGAGCGGGGGAGCAGTACTTC; cdr3_aa: CASSFLAGAGEQYF
j_call: TRBJ2-1; d_call: TRBD2; clone_size: .; v_call: TRBV28; cdr3_nt: TGTGCCAGCAGTTCCCTAGCGGGAGACAGCTCCTACAATGAGCAGTTCTTC; cdr3_aa: CASSSLAGDSSYNEQFF
j_call: TRBJ2-1; d_call: TRBD2; clone_size: .; v_call: TRBV7-9; cdr3_nt: TGTGCCAGCAGCTTAGTACTAGCGGGGTCTCATGAGCAGTTCTTC; cdr3_aa: CASSLVLAGSHEQFF
j_call: TRBJ2-1; d_call: TRBD1; clone_size: few; v_call: TRBV6-5; cdr3_nt: TGTGCCAGCAGAACGGACAGGTACAATGAGCAGTTCTTC; cdr3_aa: CASRTDRYNEQFF
j_call: TRBJ2-1; d_call: .; clone_size: few; v_call: TRBV10-3; cdr3_nt: TGTGCCATCAGTAGTAATACAGGGCTTAGTGGCAATGAGCAGTTCTTC; cdr3_aa: CAISSNTGLSGNEQFF
j_call: TRBJ2-5; d_call: .; clone_size: .; v_call: TRBV18; cdr3_nt: TGTGCCAGCTCATCAAGGCACCGGGCAGGGGATGAGACCCAGTACTTC; cdr3_aa: CASSSRHRAGDETQYF
j_call: TRBJ2-7; d_call: TRBD1; clone_size: few; v_call: TRBV6-5; cdr3_nt: TGTGCCAGCAGCCATGGACAGGGGAACTACGAGCAGTACTTC; cdr3_aa: CASSHGQGNYEQYF
j_call: TRBJ2-7; d_call: .; clone_size: many; v_call: TRBV25-1; cdr3_nt: TGTGCCAGCAGTGAATCGGGGGGGGACAGGCCACTCTTC; cdr3_aa: CASSESGGDRPLF
j_call: TRBJ2-1; d_call: TRBD2; clone_size: .; v_call: TRBV9; cdr3_nt: TGTGCCAGCAGCGTTGGGACTAGCGGACAAGGTGAGCAGTTCTTC; cdr3_aa: CASSVGTSGQGEQFF
j_call: TRBJ2-5; d_call: .; clone_size: .; v_call: TRBV9; cdr3_nt: TGTGCCAGCAGCGTATCCCCCCGGGGAAAAGAGACCCAGTACTTC; cdr3_aa: CASSVSPRGKETQYF
j_call: TRBJ2-7; d_call: TRBD2; clone_size: few; v_call: TRBV19; cdr3_nt: TGTGCCAGTAGTATACGGACTAGCGGGAGCCGCGAGCAGTACTTC; cdr3_aa: CASSIRTSGSREQYF
j_call: TRBJ1-4; d_call: TRBD1; clone_size: .; v_call: TRBV28; cdr3_nt: TGTGCCAGCAGCCGGGACAGAGAAAAACTGTTTTTT; cdr3_aa: CASSRDREKLFF
j_call: TRBJ1-1; d_call: .; clone_size: .; v_call: TRBV5-1; cdr3_nt: TGCGCCAGCAGCTTGTCGGATGGCGCATGGGGCACTGAAGCTTTCTTT; cdr3_aa: CASSLSDGAWGTEAFF
j_call: TRBJ2-7; d_call: TRBD1; clone_size: .; v_call: TRBV7-2; cdr3_nt: TGTGCCAGCAGCCCCCGGACAGGGGGCGCATACGAGCAGTACTTC; cdr3_aa: CASSPRTGGAYEQYF
j_call: TRBJ1-1; d_call: .; clone_size: many; v_call: TRBV10-3; cdr3_nt: TGTGCCATCAGTGAGTCGTCCAATCGGGCTTTCTTT; cdr3_aa: CAISESSNRAFF
j_call: TRBJ1-5; d_call: .; clone_size: .; v_call: TRBV6-5; cdr3_nt: TGTGCCAGCAGTTACACCGGTAGCGGTCAGCCCCAGCATTTT; cdr3_aa: CASSYTGSGQPQHF
j_call: TRBJ1-2; d_call: .; clone_size: .; v_call: TRBV10-3; cdr3_nt: TGTGCCATCAGTGAGTCAAGACAGGCCTATGGCTACACCTTC; cdr3_aa: CAISESRQAYGYTF
j_call: TRBJ2-7; d_call: TRBD2; clone_size: .; v_call: TRBV6-6; cdr3_nt: TGTGCCAGCCAAAGAGCTAGCGGGAGTTCCTACGAGCAGTACTTC; cdr3_aa: CASQRASGSSYEQYF
j_call: TRBJ2-7; d_call: .; clone_size: few; v_call: TRBV7-2; cdr3_nt: TGTGCCAGCAGCCGAGAGGGAGGCTACGAGCAGTACTTC; cdr3_aa: CASSREGGYEQYF
j_call: TRBJ1-2; d_call: .; clone_size: few; v_call: TRBV10-3; cdr3_nt: TGTGCCATCAACCCTTTGGGGACCAACTATGGCTACACCTTC; cdr3_aa: CAINPLGTNYGYTF
j_call: TRBJ1-4; d_call: TRBD1; clone_size: .; v_call: TRBV19; cdr3_nt: TGTGCCAGTACCCCCGGGACAGGGGGTTCAAAACTGTTTTTT; cdr3_aa: CASTPGTGGSKLFF
j_call: TRBJ2-7; d_call: TRBD1; clone_size: few; v_call: TRBV28; cdr3_nt: TGTGCCAGCAGAAACAGGGGGCTCTCCCACTACGAGCAGTACTTC; cdr3_aa: CASRNRGLSHYEQYF
j_call: TRBJ1-1; d_call: .; clone_size: few; v_call: TRBV20-1; cdr3_nt: TGCAGTGCTAGAGCCGGCACTGAAGCTTTCTTT; cdr3_aa: CSARAGTEAFF
j_call: TRBJ2-1; d_call: TRBD2; clone_size: few; v_call: TRBV14; cdr3_nt: TGTGCCAGCAGCCAAGATACCCTAGCGGGAGGGCCAAGGGCAAATGAGCAGTTCTTC; cdr3_aa: CASSQDTLAGGPRANEQFF
j_call: TRBJ2-6; d_call: .; clone_size: few; v_call: TRBV7-2; cdr3_nt: TGTGCCAGCAGCTTAGTTGATGGGGCCAACGTCCTGACTTTC; cdr3_aa: CASSLVDGANVLTF
j_call: TRBJ2-7; d_call: .; clone_size: .; v_call: TRBV27; cdr3_nt: TGTGCCAGCAGTTCCGTCCCAGGGGTCCTAACCTACGAGCAGTACTTC; cdr3_aa: CASSSVPGVLTYEQYF